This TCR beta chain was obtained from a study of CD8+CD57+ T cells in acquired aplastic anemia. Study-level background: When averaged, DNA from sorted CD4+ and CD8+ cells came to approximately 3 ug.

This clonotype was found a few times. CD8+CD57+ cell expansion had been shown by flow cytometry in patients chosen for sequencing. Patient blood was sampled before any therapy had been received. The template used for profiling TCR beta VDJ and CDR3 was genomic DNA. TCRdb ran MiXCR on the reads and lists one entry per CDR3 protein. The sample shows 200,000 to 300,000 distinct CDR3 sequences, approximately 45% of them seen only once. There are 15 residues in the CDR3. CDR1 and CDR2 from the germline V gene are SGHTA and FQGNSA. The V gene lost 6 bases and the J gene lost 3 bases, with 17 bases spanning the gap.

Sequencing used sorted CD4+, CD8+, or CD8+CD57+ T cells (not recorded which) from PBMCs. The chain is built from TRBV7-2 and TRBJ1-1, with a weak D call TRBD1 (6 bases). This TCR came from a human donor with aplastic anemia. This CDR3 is CASRRTGLADTEAFF. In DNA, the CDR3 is TGTGCCAGCAGGCGTACAGGGCTGGCGGACACTGAAGCTTTCTTT.